This TCR beta chain was recovered during a study of shared clonotypes between healthy human individuals. The CDR3 is 18 amino acids. J was trimmed by 2 bases and V by 2 bases; bases with no gene match: 7. Germline V gene sequence: CDR1 SNHLY, CDR2 FYNNEI. The assay was immunoSEQ multiplex PCR, and TCRdb's table has in-frame clones only and misses some. The profile shows about 2.3 million clones, over 85% of them singletons. The rearrangement uses TRBV2 and TRBJ2-5; 14 bases agree with TRBD2. The receptor comes from a man aged 18 to 30 in good health. Some clones in this sample may be carry-over from other donors' samples. The sequenced sample was naive CD4+ T cells from PBMCs. Subset reported: CD45RA+ positively selected. CDR3 region: CASSELTSGRALQETQYF. In nucleotides, the CDR3 is TGTGCCAGCAGTGAACTGACTAGCGGGAGGGCCCTACAAGAGACCCAGTACTTC.